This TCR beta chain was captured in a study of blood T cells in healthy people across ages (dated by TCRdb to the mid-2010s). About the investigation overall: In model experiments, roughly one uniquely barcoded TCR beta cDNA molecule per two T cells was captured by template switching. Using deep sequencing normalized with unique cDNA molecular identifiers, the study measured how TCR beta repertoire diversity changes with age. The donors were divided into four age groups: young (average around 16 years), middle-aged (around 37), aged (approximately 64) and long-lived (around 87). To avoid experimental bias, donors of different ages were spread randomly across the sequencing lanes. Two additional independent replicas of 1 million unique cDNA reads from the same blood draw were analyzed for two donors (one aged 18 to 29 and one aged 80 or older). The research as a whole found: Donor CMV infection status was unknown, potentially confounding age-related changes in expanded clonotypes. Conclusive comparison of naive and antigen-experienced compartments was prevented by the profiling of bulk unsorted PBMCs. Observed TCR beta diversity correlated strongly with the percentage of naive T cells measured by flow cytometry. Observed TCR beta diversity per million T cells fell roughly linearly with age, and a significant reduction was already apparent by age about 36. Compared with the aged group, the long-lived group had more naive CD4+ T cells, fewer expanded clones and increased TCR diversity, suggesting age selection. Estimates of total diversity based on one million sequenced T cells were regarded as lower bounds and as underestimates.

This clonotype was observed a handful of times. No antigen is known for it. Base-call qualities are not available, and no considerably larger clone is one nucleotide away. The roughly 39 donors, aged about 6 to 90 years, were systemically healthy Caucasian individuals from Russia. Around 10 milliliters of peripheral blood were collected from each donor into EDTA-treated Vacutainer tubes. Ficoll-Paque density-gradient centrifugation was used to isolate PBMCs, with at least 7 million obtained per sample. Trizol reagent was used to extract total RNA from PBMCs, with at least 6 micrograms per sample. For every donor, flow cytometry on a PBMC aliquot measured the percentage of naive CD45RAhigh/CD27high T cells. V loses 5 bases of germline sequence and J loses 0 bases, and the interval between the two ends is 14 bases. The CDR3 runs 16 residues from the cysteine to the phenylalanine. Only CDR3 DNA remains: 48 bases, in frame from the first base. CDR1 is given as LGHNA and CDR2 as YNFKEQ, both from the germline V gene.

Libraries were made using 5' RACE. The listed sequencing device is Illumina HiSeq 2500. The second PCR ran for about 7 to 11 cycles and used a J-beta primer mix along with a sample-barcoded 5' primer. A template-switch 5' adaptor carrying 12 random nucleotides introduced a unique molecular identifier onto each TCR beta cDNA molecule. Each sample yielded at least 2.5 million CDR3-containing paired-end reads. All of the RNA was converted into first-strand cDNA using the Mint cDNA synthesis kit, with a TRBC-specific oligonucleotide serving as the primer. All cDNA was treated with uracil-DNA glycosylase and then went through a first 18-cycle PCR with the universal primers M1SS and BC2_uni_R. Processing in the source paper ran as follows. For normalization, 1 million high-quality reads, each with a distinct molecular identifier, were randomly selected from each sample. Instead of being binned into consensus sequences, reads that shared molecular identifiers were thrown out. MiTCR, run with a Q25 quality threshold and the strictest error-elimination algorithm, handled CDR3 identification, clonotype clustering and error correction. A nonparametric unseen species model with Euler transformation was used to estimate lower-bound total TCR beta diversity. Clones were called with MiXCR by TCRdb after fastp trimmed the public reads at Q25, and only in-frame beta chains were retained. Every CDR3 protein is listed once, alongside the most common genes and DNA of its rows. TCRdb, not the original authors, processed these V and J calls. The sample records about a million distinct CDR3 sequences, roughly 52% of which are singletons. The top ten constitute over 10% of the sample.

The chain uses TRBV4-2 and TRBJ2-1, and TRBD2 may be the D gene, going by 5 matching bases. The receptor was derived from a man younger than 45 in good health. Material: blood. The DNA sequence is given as TGTGCCAGCAGCTCAAAGGACTCCAGCTCCTACAATGAGCAGTTCTTC. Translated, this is CASSSKDSSSYNEQFF.